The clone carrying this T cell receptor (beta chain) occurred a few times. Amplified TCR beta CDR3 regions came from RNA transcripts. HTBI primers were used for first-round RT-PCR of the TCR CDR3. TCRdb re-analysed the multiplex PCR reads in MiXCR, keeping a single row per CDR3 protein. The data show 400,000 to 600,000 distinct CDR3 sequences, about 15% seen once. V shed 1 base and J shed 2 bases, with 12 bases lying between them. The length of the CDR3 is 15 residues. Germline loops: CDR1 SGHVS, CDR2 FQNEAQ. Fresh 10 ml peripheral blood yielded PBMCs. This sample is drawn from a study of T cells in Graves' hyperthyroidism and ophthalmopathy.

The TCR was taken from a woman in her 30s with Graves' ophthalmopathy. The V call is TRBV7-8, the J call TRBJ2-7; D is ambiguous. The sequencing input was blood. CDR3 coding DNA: TGTGCCAGCAGCTTAGTGGGCGGAATAACCTACGAGCAGTACTTC. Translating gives CASSLVGGITYEQYF.